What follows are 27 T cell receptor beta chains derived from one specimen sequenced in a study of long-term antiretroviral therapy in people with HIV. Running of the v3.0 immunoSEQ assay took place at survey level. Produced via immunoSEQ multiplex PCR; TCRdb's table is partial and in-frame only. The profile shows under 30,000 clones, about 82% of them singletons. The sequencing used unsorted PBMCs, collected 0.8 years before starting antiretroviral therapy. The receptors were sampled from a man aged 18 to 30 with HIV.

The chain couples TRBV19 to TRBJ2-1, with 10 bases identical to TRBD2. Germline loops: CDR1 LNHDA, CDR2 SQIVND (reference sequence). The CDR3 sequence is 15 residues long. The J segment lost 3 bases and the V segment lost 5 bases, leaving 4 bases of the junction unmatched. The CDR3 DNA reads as TGTGCCAGTAGTCCTAGCGGGGGCCACTACAATGAGCAGTTCTTC. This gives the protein CASSPSGGHYNEQFF.

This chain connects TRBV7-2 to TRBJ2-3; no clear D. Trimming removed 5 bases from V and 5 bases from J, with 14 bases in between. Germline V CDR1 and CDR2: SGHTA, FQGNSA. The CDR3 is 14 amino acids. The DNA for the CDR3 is TGTGCCAGCAGCCCCCAGGACGGAAGAGATACGCAGTATTTT. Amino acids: CASSPQDGRDTQYF. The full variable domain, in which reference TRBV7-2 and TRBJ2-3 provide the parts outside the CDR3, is GAGVSQSPSNKVTEKGKDVELRCDPISGHTALYWYRQSLGQGLEFLIYFQGNSAPDKSGLPSDRFSAERTGGSVSTLTIQRTQQEDSAVYLCASSPQDGRDTQYFGPGTRLTVL.

The CDR3 here is CAGFPRGPDTQYF. Here the CDR3 DNA reads TGTGCCGGATTCCCCCGGGGGCCAGATACGCAGTATTTT. The genes are TRBV6-9 and TRBJ2-3; perhaps D is TRBD1 or TRBD2 (6 bases each). V lost 11 bases and J lost 4, with 16 bases in between. CDR1 and CDR2 (germline): MNHGY, SVAAGI. The CDR3 has 13 amino acids.

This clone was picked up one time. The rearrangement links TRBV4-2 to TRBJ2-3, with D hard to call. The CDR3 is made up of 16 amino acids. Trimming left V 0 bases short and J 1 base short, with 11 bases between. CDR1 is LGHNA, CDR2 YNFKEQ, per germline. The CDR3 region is CASSQDLGSGTDTQYF. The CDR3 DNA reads TGTGCCAGCAGCCAAGATCTGGGATCTGGCACAGATACGCAGTATTTT.

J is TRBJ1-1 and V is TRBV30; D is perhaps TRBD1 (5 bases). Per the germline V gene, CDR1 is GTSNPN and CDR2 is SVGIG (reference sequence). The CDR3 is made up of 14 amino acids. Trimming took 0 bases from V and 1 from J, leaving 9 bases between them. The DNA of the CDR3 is TGTGCCTGGAGTGTCGGGGGGACGAACACTGAAGCTTTCTTT. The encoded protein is CAWSVGGTNTEAFF.

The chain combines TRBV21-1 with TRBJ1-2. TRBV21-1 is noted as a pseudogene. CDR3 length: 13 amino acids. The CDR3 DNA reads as TGTGCCAGCAACCCAATCGCGGACTATGGCTACACCTTC. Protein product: CASNPIADYGYTF.

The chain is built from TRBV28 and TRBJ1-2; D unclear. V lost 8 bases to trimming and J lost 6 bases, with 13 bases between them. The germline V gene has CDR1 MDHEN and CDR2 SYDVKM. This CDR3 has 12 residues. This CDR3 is CASGLPTDGYTF. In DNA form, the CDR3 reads TGTGCCAGCGGATTACCTACCGATGGCTACACCTTC.

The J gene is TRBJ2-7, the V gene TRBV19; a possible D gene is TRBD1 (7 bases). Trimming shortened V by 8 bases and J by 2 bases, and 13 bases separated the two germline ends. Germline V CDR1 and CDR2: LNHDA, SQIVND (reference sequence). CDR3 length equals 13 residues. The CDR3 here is CASAAGGTYEQYF. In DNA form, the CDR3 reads TGTGCCAGTGCTGCAGGGGGGACCTACGAGCAGTACTTC.

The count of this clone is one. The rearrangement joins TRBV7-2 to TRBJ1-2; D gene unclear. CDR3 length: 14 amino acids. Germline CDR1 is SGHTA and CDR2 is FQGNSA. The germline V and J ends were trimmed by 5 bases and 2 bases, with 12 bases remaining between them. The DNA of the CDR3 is TGTGCCAGCAGCACCACGGGCGTCAACTATGGCTACACCTTC. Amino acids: CASSTTGVNYGYTF.

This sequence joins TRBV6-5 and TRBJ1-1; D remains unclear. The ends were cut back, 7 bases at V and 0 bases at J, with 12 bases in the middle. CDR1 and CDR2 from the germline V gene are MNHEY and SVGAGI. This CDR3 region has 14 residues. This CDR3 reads CASTWAGLNTEAFF. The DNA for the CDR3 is TGTGCCAGCACCTGGGCGGGGTTGAACACTGAAGCTTTCTTT.

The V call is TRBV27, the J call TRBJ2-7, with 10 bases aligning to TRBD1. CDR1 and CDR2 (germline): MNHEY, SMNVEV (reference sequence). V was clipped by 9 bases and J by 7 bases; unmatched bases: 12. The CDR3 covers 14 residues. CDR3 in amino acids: CASNSWTGGEEQYF. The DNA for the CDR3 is TGTGCCAGTAACTCGTGGACAGGGGGGGAAGAGCAGTACTTC.

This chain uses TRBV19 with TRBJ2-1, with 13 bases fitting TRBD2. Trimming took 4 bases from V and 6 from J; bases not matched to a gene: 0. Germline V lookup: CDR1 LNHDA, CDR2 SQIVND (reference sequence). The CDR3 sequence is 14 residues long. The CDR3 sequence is CASSRTSGSNEQFF. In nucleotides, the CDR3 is TGTGCCAGTAGTAGGACTAGCGGGAGCAATGAGCAGTTCTTC.

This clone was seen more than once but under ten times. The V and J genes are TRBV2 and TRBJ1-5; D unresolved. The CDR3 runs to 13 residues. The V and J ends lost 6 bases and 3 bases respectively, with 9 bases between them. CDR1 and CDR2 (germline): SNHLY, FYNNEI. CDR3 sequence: CASREASNQPQHF. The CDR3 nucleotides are TGTGCCAGCAGAGAGGCCTCCAATCAGCCCCAGCATTTT.

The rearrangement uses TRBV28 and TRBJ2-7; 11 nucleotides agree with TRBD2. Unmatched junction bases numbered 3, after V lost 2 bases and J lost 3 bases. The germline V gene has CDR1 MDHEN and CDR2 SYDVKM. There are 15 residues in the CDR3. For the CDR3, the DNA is TGTGCCAGCAGTTTAGGGACTAGCGGTTACTACGAGCAGTACTTC. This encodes CASSLGTSGYYEQYF.

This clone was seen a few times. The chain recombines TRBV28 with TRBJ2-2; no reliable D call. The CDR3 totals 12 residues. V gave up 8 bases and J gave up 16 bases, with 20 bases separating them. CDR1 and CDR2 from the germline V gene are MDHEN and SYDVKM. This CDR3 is CASGTSGEDPFF. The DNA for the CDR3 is TGTGCCAGCGGAACCTCCGGTGAGGATCCGTTTTTT.

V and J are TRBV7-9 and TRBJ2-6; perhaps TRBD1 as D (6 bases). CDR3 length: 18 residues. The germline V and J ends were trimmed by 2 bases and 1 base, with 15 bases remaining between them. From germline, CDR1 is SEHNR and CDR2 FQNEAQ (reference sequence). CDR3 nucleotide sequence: TGTGCCAGCAGCTTACCAGCCAGGGGCCTGTCTGGGGCCAACGTCCTGACTTTC. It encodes CASSLPARGLSGANVLTF.

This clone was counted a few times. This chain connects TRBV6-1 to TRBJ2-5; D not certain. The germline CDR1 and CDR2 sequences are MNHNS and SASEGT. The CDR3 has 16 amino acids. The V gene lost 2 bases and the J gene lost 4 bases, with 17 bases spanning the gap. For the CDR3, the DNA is TGTGCCAGCAGTGAATTCCCCGGTATTGGAGCAGAGACCCAGTACTTC. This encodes CASSEFPGIGAETQYF.

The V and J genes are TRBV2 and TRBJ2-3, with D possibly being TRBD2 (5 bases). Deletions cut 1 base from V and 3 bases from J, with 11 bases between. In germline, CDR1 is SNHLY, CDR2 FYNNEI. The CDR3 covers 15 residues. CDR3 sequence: CASSEVGARTDTQYF. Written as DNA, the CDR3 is TGTGCCAGCAGTGAAGTGGGAGCAAGAACAGATACGCAGTATTTT.

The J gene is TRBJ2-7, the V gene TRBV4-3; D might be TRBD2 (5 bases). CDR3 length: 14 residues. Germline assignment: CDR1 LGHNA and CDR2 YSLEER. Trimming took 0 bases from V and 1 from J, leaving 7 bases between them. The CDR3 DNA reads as TGCGCCAGCAGCCAAGATCCGGGGTCCTACGAGCAGTACTTC. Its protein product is CASSQDPGSYEQYF.

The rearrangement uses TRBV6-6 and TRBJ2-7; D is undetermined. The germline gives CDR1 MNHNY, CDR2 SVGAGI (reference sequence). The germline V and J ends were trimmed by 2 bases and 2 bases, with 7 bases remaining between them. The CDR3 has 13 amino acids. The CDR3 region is CASSYRAPYEQYF. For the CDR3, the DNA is TGTGCCAGCAGTTACAGGGCCCCCTACGAGCAGTACTTC.

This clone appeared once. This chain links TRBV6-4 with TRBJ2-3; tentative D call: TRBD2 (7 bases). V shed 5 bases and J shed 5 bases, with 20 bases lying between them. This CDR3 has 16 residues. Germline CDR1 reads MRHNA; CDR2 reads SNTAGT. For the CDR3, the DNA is TGTGCCAGCAGTTCTTCCCCTGGGGGGGCAGGAGATACGCAGTATTTT. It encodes CASSSSPGGAGDTQYF.

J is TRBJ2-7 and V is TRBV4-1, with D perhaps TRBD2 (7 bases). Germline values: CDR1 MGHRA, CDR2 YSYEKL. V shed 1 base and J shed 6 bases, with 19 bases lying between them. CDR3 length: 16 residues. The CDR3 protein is CASSQGGAGGKSEQYF. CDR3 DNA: TGCGCCAGCAGCCAAGGGGGGGCCGGGGGGAAATCCGAGCAGTACTTC.

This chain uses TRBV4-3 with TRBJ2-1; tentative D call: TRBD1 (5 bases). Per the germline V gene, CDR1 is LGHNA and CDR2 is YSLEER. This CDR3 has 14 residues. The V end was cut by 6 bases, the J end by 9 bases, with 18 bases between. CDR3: CASSPRFEGVEQFF. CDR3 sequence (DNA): TGCGCCAGCAGTCCAAGATTTGAAGGGGTTGAGCAGTTCTTC.

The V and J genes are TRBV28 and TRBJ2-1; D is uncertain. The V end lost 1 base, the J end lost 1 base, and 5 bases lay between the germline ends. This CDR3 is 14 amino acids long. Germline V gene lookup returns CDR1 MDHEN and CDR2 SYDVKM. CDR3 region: CASSLLGSYNEQFF. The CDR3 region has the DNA TGTGCCAGCAGTTTATTGGGATCCTACAATGAGCAGTTCTTC.

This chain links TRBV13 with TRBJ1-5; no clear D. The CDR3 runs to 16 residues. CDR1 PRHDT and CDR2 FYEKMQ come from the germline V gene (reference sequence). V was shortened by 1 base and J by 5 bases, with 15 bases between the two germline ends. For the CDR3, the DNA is TGTGCCAGCAGCTTAGAGTTCCGGTGTAGGGATCAGCCCCAGCATTTT. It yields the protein CASSLEFRCRDQPQHF.

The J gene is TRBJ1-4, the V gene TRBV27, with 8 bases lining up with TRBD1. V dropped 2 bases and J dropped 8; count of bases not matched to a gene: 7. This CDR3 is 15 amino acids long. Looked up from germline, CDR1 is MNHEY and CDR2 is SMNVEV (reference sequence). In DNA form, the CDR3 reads TGTGCCAGCAGTTTAGCAGGGGGCGCGGGAGAAAAACTGTTTTTT. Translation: CASSLAGGAGEKLFF.

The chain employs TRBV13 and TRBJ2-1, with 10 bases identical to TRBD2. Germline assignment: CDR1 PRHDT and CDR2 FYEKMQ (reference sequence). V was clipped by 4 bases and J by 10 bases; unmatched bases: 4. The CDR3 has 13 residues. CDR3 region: CASSSRTSGEQFF. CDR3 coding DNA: TGTGCCAGCAGCTCACGGACTAGCGGAGAGCAGTTCTTC.